This T cell receptor beta chain was recorded in a study of PD-1 blockade in classical Hodgkin lymphoma. Study-level information: The nivolumab dose that patients received was 3 mg/kg, given intravenously every 2 weeks. Study-wide points: By C4D1, CD4+ diversity increased significantly, especially in complete responders. Complete responders had baseline diversity similar to newly diagnosed patients.

This clone is medium-sized. Its specificity is not known. This CDR3 contains 14 residues. The germline V and J ends were trimmed by 0 bases and 8 bases, with 13 bases remaining between them. Germline V gives CDR1 LGHNA, CDR2 YSLEER. There was relapse after autologous stem cell transplantation in every patient, and there was variation in brentuximab vedotin exposure. Patients had relapsed/refractory classical Hodgkin lymphoma with complete response, partial response or progressive disease as best response. Using immunoSEQ multiplex PCR, the repertoire was profiled, and TCRdb retains in-frame clones only, with some absent. This table has tens of thousands of clones, about four fifths appearing once.

Material: peripheral blood mononuclear cells (PBMCs), obtained before the second cycle of nivolumab. The chain has TRBV4-3 and TRBJ1-2; D uncertain. This clonotype was sampled from a human donor with classical Hodgkin lymphoma. The DNA of the CDR3 is TGCGCCAGCAGCCAAGATGAGGCGTTGGGAGGCTACACCTTC. Translated, it gives CASSQDEALGGYTF.